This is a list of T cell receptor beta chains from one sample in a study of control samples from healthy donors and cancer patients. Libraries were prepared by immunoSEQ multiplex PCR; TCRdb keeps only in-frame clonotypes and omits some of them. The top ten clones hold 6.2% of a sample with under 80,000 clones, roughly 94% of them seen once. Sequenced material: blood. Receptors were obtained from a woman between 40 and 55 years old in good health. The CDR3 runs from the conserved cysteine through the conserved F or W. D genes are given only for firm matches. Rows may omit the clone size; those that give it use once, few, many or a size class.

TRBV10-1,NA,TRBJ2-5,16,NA,TGCGCCAGCACCCCTCAGGACTTCCCCCACCAAGAGACCCAGTACTTC,CASTPQDFPHQETQYF
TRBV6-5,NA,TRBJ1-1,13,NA,TGTGCCAGCAGTTACGCCAGCAACACTGAAGCTTTCTTT,CASSYASNTEAFF
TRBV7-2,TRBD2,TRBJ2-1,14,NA,TGTGCCAGCAGCTTGTACGGGGGGACCAATGAGCAGTTCTTC,CASSLYGGTNEQFF
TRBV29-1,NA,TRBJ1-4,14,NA,TGCAGCGTGACAGACGCCGCAACTAATGAAAAACTGTTTTTT,CSVTDAATNEKLFF
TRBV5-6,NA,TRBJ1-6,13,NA,TGTGCCAGCAGCCCGGAGGGGGGGTCACCCCTCCACTTT,CASSPEGGSPLHF
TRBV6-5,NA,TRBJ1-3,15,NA,TGTGCCAGCAGAAACGAACAGGGTCCTGGAAACACCATATATTTT,CASRNEQGPGNTIYF
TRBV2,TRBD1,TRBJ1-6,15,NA,TGTGCCAGCAGTGAGCAGGACAGGGGTATTTCACCCCTCCACTTT,CASSEQDRGISPLHF
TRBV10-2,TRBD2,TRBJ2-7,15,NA,TGCGCCAGCAGTGCAGGACTAGCGGGAGTTAACGAGCAGTACTTC,CASSAGLAGVNEQYF
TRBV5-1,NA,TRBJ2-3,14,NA,TGCGCCAGCAAGTTTCGGGTTACTCCAGATACGCAGTATTTT,CASKFRVTPDTQYF
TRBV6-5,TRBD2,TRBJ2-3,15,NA,TGTGCCAGCAGTTACTCCCGGGAGGCCACAGATACGCAGTATTTT,CASSYSREATDTQYF
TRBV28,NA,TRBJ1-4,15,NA,TGTGCCAGCAGTCGGTGGGGACGACTCAATGAAAAACTGTTTTTT,CASSRWGRLNEKLFF
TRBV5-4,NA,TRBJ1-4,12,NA,TGTGCCAGCAGCTTGGCCGGTGAAAAACTGTTTTTT,CASSLAGEKLFF
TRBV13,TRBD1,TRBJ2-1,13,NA,TGTGCCAGCAGCTTTGAACAGGGGGGTGAGCAGTTCTTC,CASSFEQGGEQFF
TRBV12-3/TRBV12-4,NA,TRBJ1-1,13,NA,TGTGCCAGCAGTTTATCGGGGTTGACTGAAGCTTTCTTT,CASSLSGLTEAFF
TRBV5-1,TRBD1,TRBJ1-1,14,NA,TGCGCCAGCAGCCTTACGGACAGGGGCACTGAAGCTTTCTTT,CASSLTDRGTEAFF
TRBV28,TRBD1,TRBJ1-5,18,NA,TGTGCCAGCAGCCCCCCCGGGACAGGGGGTGGTAGCAATCAGCCCCAGCATTTT,CASSPPGTGGGSNQPQHF
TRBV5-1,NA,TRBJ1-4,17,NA,TGCGCCAGCAGCTTGTCCAACTGGACAGAGTTTAATGAAAAACTGTTTTTT,CASSLSNWTEFNEKLFF
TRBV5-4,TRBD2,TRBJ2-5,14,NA,TGTGCCAGCAGCCTGGGACTAGCGGGAGAGACCCAGTACTTC,CASSLGLAGETQYF
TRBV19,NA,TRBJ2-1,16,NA,TGTGCCAGTAGTATAGGGGGATGGGGCACGTACAATGAGCAGTTCTTC,CASSIGGWGTYNEQFF
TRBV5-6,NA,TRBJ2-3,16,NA,TGTGCCAGCAGCTTGGGCATTAGCGAGTTCACAGATACGCAGTATTTT,CASSLGISEFTDTQYF
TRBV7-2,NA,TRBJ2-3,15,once,TGTGCCAGCAGCTTAGTAAGAAACCCCACAGATACGCAGTATTTT,CASSLVRNPTDTQYF
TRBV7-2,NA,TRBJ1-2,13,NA,TGTGCCAGCAGCTTGGGGGGAACGGATGGCTACACCTTC,CASSLGGTDGYTF
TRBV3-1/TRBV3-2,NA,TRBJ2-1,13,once,TGTGCCAGCAGCCAAGAAGCGGTGGGTGGGCAGTTCTTC,CASSQEAVGGQFF
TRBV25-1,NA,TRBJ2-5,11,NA,TGTGCCAGCACGCTTTGGGAGACCCAGTACTTC,CASTLWETQYF
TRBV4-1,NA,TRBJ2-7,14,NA,TGCGCCAGCAGCCAAGATAGCCTGAGCTACGAGCAGTACTTC,CASSQDSLSYEQYF
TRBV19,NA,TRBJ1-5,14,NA,TGTGCCAGTAGTATACGACCTTCTAGTCAGCCCCAGCATTTT,CASSIRPSSQPQHF
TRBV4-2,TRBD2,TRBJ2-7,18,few,TGTGCCAGCAGCCCCCGGACAATAGAAGCGGGACCGTCCTACGAGCAGTACTTC,CASSPRTIEAGPSYEQYF
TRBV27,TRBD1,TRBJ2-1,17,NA,TGTGCCAGCAGTTTGGGGACAGGGAAGAGCTCCTACAATGAGCAGTTCTTC,CASSLGTGKSSYNEQFF
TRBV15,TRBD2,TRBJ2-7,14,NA,TGTGCCACCAGCAGAGGACTAGCTGGTACCGAGCAGTACTTC,CATSRGLAGTEQYF
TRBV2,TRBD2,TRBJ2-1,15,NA,TGTGCCAGCAGTGGCCCCGGGACTAGCGGCAATGAGCAGTTCTTC,CASSGPGTSGNEQFF
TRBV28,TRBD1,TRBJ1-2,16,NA,TGTGCCAGCAATGGTGGGGGCGCGGACAGGGCCTATGGCTACACCTTC,CASNGGGADRAYGYTF
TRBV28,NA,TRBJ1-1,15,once,TGTGCCAGCAGTCCCCCGGGACTCAGAGGTACTGAAGCTTTCTTT,CASSPPGLRGTEAFF
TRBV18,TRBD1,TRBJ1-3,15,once,TGTGCCAGCTCAAATGGACAGGGGCTGGCAAACACCATATATTTT,CASSNGQGLANTIYF
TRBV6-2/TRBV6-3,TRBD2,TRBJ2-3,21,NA,TGTGCCAGCAGTTACTCGAGTCTAGCGGGGGGCCTGGTTGCTAGCACAGATACGCAGTATTTT,CASSYSSLAGGLVASTDTQYF
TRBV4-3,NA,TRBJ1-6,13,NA,TGCGCCAGCAGCCCCCAACAGCTTTCACCCCTCCACTTT,CASSPQQLSPLHF
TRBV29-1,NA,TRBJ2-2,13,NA,TGCACCTTATGGGGGGTGGGCACCGGGGAGCTGTTTTTT,CTLWGVGTGELFF
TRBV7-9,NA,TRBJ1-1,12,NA,TGTGCCAGCAGCTTAGTTGGTCGTGAAGCTTTCTTT,CASSLVGREAFF
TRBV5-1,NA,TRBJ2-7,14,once,TGCGCCAGCAGCTTCGAGGGACTGTCCTACGAGCAGTACTTC,CASSFEGLSYEQYF
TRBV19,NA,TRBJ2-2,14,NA,TGTGCCAGTAGTATAAACGTGGGGGCCGGGGAGCTGTTTTTT,CASSINVGAGELFF
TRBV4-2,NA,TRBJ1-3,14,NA,TGTGCCAGCAGCCAGAGAACGGCTGGAAACACCATATATTTT,CASSQRTAGNTIYF